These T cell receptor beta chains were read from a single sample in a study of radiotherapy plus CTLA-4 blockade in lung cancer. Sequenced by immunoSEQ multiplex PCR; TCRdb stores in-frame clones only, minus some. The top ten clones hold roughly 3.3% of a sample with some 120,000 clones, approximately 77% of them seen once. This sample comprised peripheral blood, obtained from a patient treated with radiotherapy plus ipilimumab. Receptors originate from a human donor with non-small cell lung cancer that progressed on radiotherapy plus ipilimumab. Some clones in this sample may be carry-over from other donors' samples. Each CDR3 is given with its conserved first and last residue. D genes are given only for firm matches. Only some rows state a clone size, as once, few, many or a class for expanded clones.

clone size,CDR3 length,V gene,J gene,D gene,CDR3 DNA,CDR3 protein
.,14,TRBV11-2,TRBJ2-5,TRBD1,TGTGCCAGCAGCTATGGACAGGGGGCAGAGACCCAGTACTTC,CASSYGQGAETQYF
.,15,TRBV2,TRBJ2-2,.,TGTGCCAGCAGTGACAAGGGGGCGAACACCGGGGAGCTGTTTTTT,CASSDKGANTGELFF
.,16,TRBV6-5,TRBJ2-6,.,TGTGCCAGCAGTTACTCCCCAAGTACTGGGGCCAACGTCCTGACTTTC,CASSYSPSTGANVLTF
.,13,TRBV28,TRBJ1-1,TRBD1,TGTGCCAGCAGGGAGGGGGCCCGTACTGAAGCTTTCTTT,CASREGARTEAFF
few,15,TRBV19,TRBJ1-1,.,TGTGCCAGTAGTTCTCCCAGAGGACTGAACACTGAAGCTTTCTTT,CASSSPRGLNTEAFF
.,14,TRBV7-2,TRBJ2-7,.,TGTGCCAGCAGCTTCATATTGGGCAGCGACGAGCAGTACTTC,CASSFILGSDEQYF
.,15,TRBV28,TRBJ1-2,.,TGTGCCAGCAGCTCTACCGCGTCAGGGAACTATGGCTACACCTTC,CASSSTASGNYGYTF
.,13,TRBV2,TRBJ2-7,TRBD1,TGTGCCAGAGGGGGGACAGGGGTCTACGAGCAGTACTTC,CARGGTGVYEQYF
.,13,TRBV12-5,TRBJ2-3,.,TGTGCTAGTGGTTTGGTAAATTTGTTCGCGCAGTATTTT,CASGLVNLFAQYF
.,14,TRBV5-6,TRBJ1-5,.,TGTGCCAGCAGCGTAGGCCGACAGTATGTTCCCCAGCATTTT,CASSVGRQYVPQHF
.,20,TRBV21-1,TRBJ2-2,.,TGTGCCAGCAGCAAAGGAGGAAGAACAGCTGGAAGGGTGAACACCGGGGAGCTGTTTTTT,CASSKGGRTAGRVNTGELFF
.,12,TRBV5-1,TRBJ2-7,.,TGCGCCAGCAGCTACCCCGAGGCGAAACAGTACTTC,CASSYPEAKQYF
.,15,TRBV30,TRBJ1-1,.,TGTGCCTGGACCATGGGACTGTCTTGGGGCACTGAAGCTTTCTTT,CAWTMGLSWGTEAFF
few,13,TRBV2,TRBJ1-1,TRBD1,TGTGCCAGCATGACAGGGCCCAACACTGAAGCTTTCTTT,CASMTGPNTEAFF
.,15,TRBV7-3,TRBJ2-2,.,TGTGCCAGCAGCCCCGCGAGCCCGGGTACCGGGGAGCTGTTTTTT,CASSPASPGTGELFF
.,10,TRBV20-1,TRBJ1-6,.,TGCAGTGCTCCCCCTCCACCCCTCCACTTT,CSAPPPPLHF
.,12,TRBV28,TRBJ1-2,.,TGTGCCAGCAGTTTATATGACTATGGCTACACCTTC,CASSLYDYGYTF
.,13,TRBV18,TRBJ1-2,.,TGTGCCAGCTCACCCATAAACACCGGTGGCTACACCTTC,CASSPINTGGYTF
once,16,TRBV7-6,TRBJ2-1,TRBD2,TGTGCCAGCAGCTTAGATAATAGCGGGGGGTCAGATGAGCAGTTCTTC,CASSLDNSGGSDEQFF
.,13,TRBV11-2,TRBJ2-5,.,TGTGCCAGCAGCCCAGTGGCGGGGCCGCCCCAGTACTTC,CASSPVAGPPQYF
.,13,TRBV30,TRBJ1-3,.,TGTGCCTGGAGTCTTTACTCTGGAAACACCATATATTTT,CAWSLYSGNTIYF
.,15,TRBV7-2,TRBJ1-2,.,TGTGCCAGCAGCTTAGGCCCGGGTTCGCCCTATGGCTACACCTTC,CASSLGPGSPYGYTF
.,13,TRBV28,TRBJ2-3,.,TGTGCCAGCAGTTCCCCTTCCACAGATACGCAGTATTTT,CASSSPSTDTQYF
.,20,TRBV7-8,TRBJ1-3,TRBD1,TGTGCCAGCAGCTTAGCTAGCGGACAGGGGATCTCCCACTCTGGAAACACCATATATTTT,CASSLASGQGISHSGNTIYF
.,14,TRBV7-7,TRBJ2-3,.,TGTGCTAGCAGCTTAGGAACTAGCACAGATACGCAGTATTTT,CASSLGTSTDTQYF
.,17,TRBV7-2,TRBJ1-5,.,TGTGCCAGCAGCTTATTTGCGGATTTTACAAGCAATCAGCCCCAGCATTTT,CASSLFADFTSNQPQHF
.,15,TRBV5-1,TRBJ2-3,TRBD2,TGCGCCAGCAGCTTTCTAGCGGGGGGACAAGATACGCAGTATTTT,CASSFLAGGQDTQYF
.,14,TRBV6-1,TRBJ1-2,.,TGTGCCAGCAGTGAAGCGGGACCCGGGGATGGCTACACCTTC,CASSEAGPGDGYTF
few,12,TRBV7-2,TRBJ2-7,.,TGTGCCAGCAGCTCACAGGGCTACGAGCAGTACTTC,CASSSQGYEQYF
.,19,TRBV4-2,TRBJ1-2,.,TGTGCCAGCAGCCAAGATGCGAATGCTCCCCCCGGGGGAAACTATGGCTACACCTTC,CASSQDANAPPGGNYGYTF
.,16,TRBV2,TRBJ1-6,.,TGTGCCAGCAGTGAGACCACCCCGCCGTATAATTCACCCCTCCACTTT,CASSETTPPYNSPLHF
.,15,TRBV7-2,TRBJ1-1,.,TGTGCCAGCAGCTTAGGTAGGGCAGGGTTCACTGAAGCTTTCTTT,CASSLGRAGFTEAFF
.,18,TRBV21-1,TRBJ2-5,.,TGTGCCAGCAGCAAAGTATTCGTCCCGATGACAGGTATGGAGACCCAGTACTTC,CASSKVFVPMTGMETQYF
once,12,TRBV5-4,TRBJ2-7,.,TGTGCCAGCAGCGAACAGGGTTACGAGCAGTACTTC,CASSEQGYEQYF
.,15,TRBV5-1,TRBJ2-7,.,TGCGCCAGCGGATTATACGGTGGACAGTCCTACGAGCAGTACTTC,CASGLYGGQSYEQYF
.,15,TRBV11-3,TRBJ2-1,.,TGTGCCAGCAGCCGTGCGGCGGGGGCGGGGGATGAGCAGTTCTTC,CASSRAAGAGDEQFF
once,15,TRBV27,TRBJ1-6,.,TGTGCCAGCAGTTTATTGTCGGCCAGGGCTTCACCCCTCCACTTT,CASSLLSARASPLHF
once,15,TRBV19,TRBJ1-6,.,TGTGCCAGTAGTGACTCAGGGTACGGAGATTCACCCCTCCACTTT,CASSDSGYGDSPLHF
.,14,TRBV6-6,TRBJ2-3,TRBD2,TGTGCCAGCAGACTAGCGGGGGCGGAAGATACGCAGTATTTT,CASRLAGAEDTQYF
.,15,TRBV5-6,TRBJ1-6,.,TGTGCCAGCAGCTTGTCTGGACGGGCGAATTCACCCCTCCACTTT,CASSLSGRANSPLHF
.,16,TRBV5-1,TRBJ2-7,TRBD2,TGCGCCAGCAGCTTGGACCCGCGGGGGGGCTCCTACGAGCAGTACTTC,CASSLDPRGGSYEQYF
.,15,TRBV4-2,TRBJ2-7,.,TGTGCCAGCAGCCAAGGAGGTACAGGTCCCTACGAGCAGTACTTC,CASSQGGTGPYEQYF
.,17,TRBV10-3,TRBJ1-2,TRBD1,TGTGCCATCAGGCTCGATAGGGATGGGCGCAGGGGACAGGGCTACACCTTC,CAIRLDRDGRRGQGYTF
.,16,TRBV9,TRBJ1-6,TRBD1,TGTGCCAGCAGCGTAGGTGGACAGGGTGGGGTCTCACCCCTCCACTTT,CASSVGGQGGVSPLHF
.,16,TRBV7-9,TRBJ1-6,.,TGTGCCAGCAGCTTTGGGCAGCCTAGGGGCAATTCACCCCTCCACTTT,CASSFGQPRGNSPLHF
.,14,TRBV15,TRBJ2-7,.,TGTGCCACCAGCCTATACACTCACTCCTACGAGCAGTACTTC,CATSLYTHSYEQYF
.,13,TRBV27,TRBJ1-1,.,TGTGCCAGCAGTTATGATGACGGCTTATCTCCTTTCTTT,CASSYDDGLSPFF
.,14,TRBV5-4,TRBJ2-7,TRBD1,TGTGCCAGCAGCCGAGGACAGGACTCCTACGAGCAGTACTTC,CASSRGQDSYEQYF
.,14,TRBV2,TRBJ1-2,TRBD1,TGTGCCAGCAGATCGACAGGGGGCAGGTATGGCTACACCTTC,CASRSTGGRYGYTF